The 29 T cell receptor beta chains listed next were all sequenced from one sample in a study of TIL therapy for anti-PD-1-resistant metastatic lung cancer. Time point of the sample: pre-treatment sample, taken before nivolumab and TIL therapy. Tumor tissue came from excised metastases, mostly pleural nodules or supraclavicular lymph nodes. Sequencing used immunoSEQ v3. Generated by immunoSEQ multiplex PCR, the TCRdb table keeps only in-frame clones and is missing some. The sample has about 100,000 clones; 65% are singletons. This sample comprised tumor tissue, obtained at baseline. These receptors originate from a person aged 25 to 85 with non-small cell lung cancer.

The CDR3 spells CATSRDWGISYEQYF. Written as DNA, the CDR3 is TGTGCCACCAGCAGAGATTGGGGGATATCCTACGAGCAGTACTTC. The V gene is TRBV15, the J gene TRBJ2-7; the D call may be TRBD1 or TRBD2 (5 bases each). With 0 bases removed from V and 1 base from J, the gap between germline ends came to 10 bases. CDR3 length equals 15 residues. Germline V CDR1 and CDR2: LNHNV, YYDKDF (reference sequence).

The rearrangement links TRBV7-2 to TRBJ2-2; D is unresolved. CDR1 SGHTA and CDR2 FQGNSA come from the germline V gene. With 1 base removed from V and 5 bases from J, the gap between germline ends came to 8 bases. This CDR3 contains 14 residues. The CDR3 nucleotides read TGTGCCAGCAGCTTAGTATACGATACCGGGGAGCTGTTTTTT. Its protein product is CASSLVYDTGELFF.

The chain recombines TRBV9 with TRBJ2-7, with 7 nucleotides matching TRBD2. There are 14 residues in the CDR3. Germline-derived CDR1 and CDR2 are SGDLS and YYNGEE. The V segment lost 5 bases and the J segment 2 bases; nucleotides outside the gene matches: 7. CDR3 region: CASRGGCQPYEQYF. The CDR3 coding sequence is TGTGCCAGCAGGGGGGGGTGCCAGCCCTACGAGCAGTACTTC.

V and J are TRBV7-2 and TRBJ2-1, with TRBD2 matching over 8 bases. Trimming took 5 bases from V and 5 from J; bases not matched to a gene: 8. The CDR3 spans 15 residues. CDR1 is SGHTA, CDR2 FQGNSA, per germline. CDR3 sequence (DNA): TGTGCCAGCAGCCCGGAGATAGCGGGGAACAATGAGCAGTTCTTC. This translates into CASSPEIAGNNEQFF.

This chain links TRBV28 with TRBJ2-7, with 9 bases that match TRBD2. The CDR3 is 17 amino acids. Germline CDR1 is MDHEN and CDR2 is SYDVKM. V shed 2 bases, J shed 2 bases, and the junction held 10 bases outside the gene matches. CDR3 sequence (DNA): TGTGCCAGCAGTTTAGTGGGCGGGGGGGACGCGGCCTACGAGCAGTACTTC. This encodes CASSLVGGGDAAYEQYF.

The V call is TRBV7-9, the J call TRBJ2-7; TRBD1 matches at 7 bases. The CDR3 has 14 residues. The germline gives CDR1 SEHNR, CDR2 FQNEAQ (reference sequence). V shed 5 bases, J shed 2 bases, and the junction held 6 bases outside the gene matches. DNA of the CDR3: TGTGCCAGCAGCCAGGGGGTATACCCCTACGAGCAGTACTTC. Amino acid sequence: CASSQGVYPYEQYF.

The chain is built from TRBV30 and TRBJ1-6; D possibly corresponds to TRBD1 (6 bases). Germline V gene data show CDR1 as GTSNPN and CDR2 as SVGIG (reference sequence). The CDR3 has 15 residues. Trimming removed 2 bases at V and 7 bases at J, with 15 bases between. The CDR3 reads CAWSPGESWNSPLHF. For the CDR3, the DNA is TGTGCCTGGAGTCCAGGGGAGTCTTGGAATTCACCCCTCCACTTT.

V is TRBV24-1 and J is TRBJ2-3; D gene uncertain. The germline V gene has CDR1 KGHDR and CDR2 SFDVKD. V was cut by 5 bases and J by 3 bases, with 11 bases left in between. The CDR3 has 14 residues. CDR3 sequence (DNA): TGTGCCACCAGTGGAACAGCCGGAACAGATACGCAGTATTTT. Translating it yields CATSGTAGTDTQYF.

V is TRBV2 and J is TRBJ1-1, with D maybe TRBD1 (6 bases). Germline V lookup: CDR1 SNHLY, CDR2 FYNNEI. V shed 3 bases and J shed 5 bases, with 10 bases lying between them. The CDR3 covers 13 residues. CDR3 protein: CASSDQGRTEAFF. In DNA form, the CDR3 reads TGTGCCAGCAGTGATCAGGGGCGGACTGAAGCTTTCTTT.

The CDR3: CASSQSTGSYGYTF. The CDR3 nucleotides read TGTGCCAGCAGCCAATCGACAGGGTCCTATGGCTACACCTTC. This chain connects TRBV16 to TRBJ1-2; 7 bases fit TRBD1. Germline CDR1 reads KGHSY; CDR2 reads FQNENV. The CDR3 consists of 14 residues. V trimming: 0 bases; J trimming: 4 bases; junction bases outside the gene matches: 2. Drawing the rest from reference TRBV16 and TRBJ1-2, the complete variable domain is GEEVAQTPKHLVRGEGQKAKLYCAPIKGHSYVFWYQQVLKNEFKFLISFQNENVFDETGMPKERFSAKCLPNSPCSLEIQATKLEDSAVYFCASSQSTGSYGYTFGSGTRLTVV.

This clone was observed once. DNA of the CDR3: TGTGCCAGCAGAGAGGGACAGGGGGGGACCGGGGAGCTGTTTTTT. Translated, it gives CASREGQGGTGELFF. The chain employs TRBV4-2 and TRBJ2-2; TRBD1 agrees at 11 bases. The CDR3 spans 15 residues. Germline V gives CDR1 LGHNA, CDR2 YNFKEQ. The V and J ends lost 6 bases and 5 bases, in that order; junction bases with no gene match: 5.

This sequence joins TRBV11-2 and TRBJ2-7; 10 bases line up with TRBD1. The CDR3 has 15 residues. Germline V gene lookup returns CDR1 SGHAT and CDR2 FQNNGV. V lost 0 bases to trimming and J lost 4 bases; unmatched junction nucleotides: 3. The CDR3 protein is CASSLETGGMYEQYF. The CDR3 DNA is TGTGCCAGCAGCTTAGAGACAGGGGGCATGTACGAGCAGTACTTC. Full variable domain (remainder filled in from reference TRBV11-2 and TRBJ2-7): EAGVAQSPRYKIIEKRQSVAFWCNPISGHATLYWYQQILGQGPKLLIQFQNNGVVDDSQLPKDRFSAERLKGVDSTLKIQPAKLEDSAVYLCASSLETGGMYEQYFGPGTRLTVT.

The V and J genes are TRBV5-1 and TRBJ2-3; no definite D call. Trimming removed 5 bases from V and 0 bases from J, with 4 bases in between. This CDR3 is 12 amino acids long. Germline CDR1 and CDR2: SGHRS and YFSETQ. The CDR3 coding sequence is TGCGCCAGCAGGGGGAGCACAGATACGCAGTATTTT. Translating it yields CASRGSTDTQYF.

The chain recombines TRBV6-2 or TRBV6-3 with TRBJ2-7, with 7 bases identical to TRBD1. Germline lookup yields CDR1 MNHEY and CDR2 SVGEGT. V trimming: 5 bases; J trimming: 3 bases; junction bases outside the gene matches: 4. The CDR3 consists of 13 residues. The CDR3 spells CASSQGVGYEQYF. The CDR3 DNA sequence: TGTGCCAGCAGTCAGGGGGTCGGCTACGAGCAGTACTTC.

The chain recombines TRBV21-1 with TRBJ2-3; the table gives TRBD2 as D, unverified against the DNA. TRBV21-1 is described as a pseudogene. This CDR3 is built from 16 residues. The CDR3 DNA sequence: TGTGCCAGCAGCCCCCGCCGACTAGCGGGGACAGATACGCAGTATTTT. This translates into CASSPRRLAGTDTQYF.

This chain connects TRBV12-1 to TRBJ2-3; TRBD2, the D gene given by the table, was not confirmed from the DNA. TRBV12-1 is annotated as a pseudogene. The CDR3 spans 15 residues. This CDR3 is CASSLRLAATDTQYF. The CDR3 coding sequence is TGTGCCAGCAGCCTCCGTTTGGCGGCCACAGATACGCAGTATTTT.

This sequence joins TRBV7-9 and TRBJ2-1; D is perhaps TRBD2 (6 bases). The CDR3 covers 17 residues. Trimming removed 1 base at V and 10 bases at J, with 23 bases between. Germline V gives CDR1 SEHNR, CDR2 FQNEAQ (reference sequence). CDR3 sequence: CASSLVEIWRGPGEQFF. CDR3 in DNA: TGTGCCAGCAGCTTAGTGGAAATATGGAGGGGCCCCGGGGAGCAGTTCTTC.

The genes are TRBV7-6 and TRBJ2-3, with 9 bases matching TRBD1. The germline V gene encodes CDR1 SGHVS and CDR2 FNYEAQ. CDR3 length: 18 residues. Losses at the gene ends were 2 bases for V and 5 bases for J; bases not matched to a gene: 14. The CDR3 loop is CASSLLGGTGGALDTQYF. CDR3 coding DNA: TGTGCCAGCAGCTTACTTGGAGGAACAGGGGGCGCATTAGATACGCAGTATTTT.

J is TRBJ1-5 and V is TRBV6-5, with unresolved D. CDR3 length: 14 residues. CDR1 and CDR2 from the germline V gene are MNHEY and SVGAGI. V was cut by 4 bases and J by 2 bases, with 9 bases left in between. In DNA, the CDR3 is TGTGCCAGCAGTTCCCTATACGGCAATCAGCCCCAGCATTTT. Protein product: CASSSLYGNQPQHF.

The table lists this clone with a few counts. The chain employs TRBV30 and TRBJ1-1, with 7 bases that match TRBD1. The germline V gene has CDR1 GTSNPN and CDR2 SVGIG (reference sequence). The CDR3 runs to 13 residues. V dropped 2 bases and J dropped 5; count of bases not matched to a gene: 5. The CDR3, as DNA: TGTGCCTGGAGTAGCAGGGGGGGGACTGAAGCTTTCTTT. It encodes CAWSSRGGTEAFF.

The chain links TRBV7-8 to TRBJ2-3; D gene unclear. Germline V lookup: CDR1 SGHVS, CDR2 FQNEAQ. With 5 bases removed from V and 2 bases from J, the gap between germline ends came to 8 bases. The CDR3 is 13 amino acids. The CDR3 nucleotides are TGTGCCAGCAGCAGAGACATCACAGATACGCAGTATTTT. Protein: CASSRDITDTQYF. The full variable domain, with the rest looked up from reference TRBV7-8 and TRBJ2-3, is GAGVSQSPRYKVAKRGQDVALRCDPISGHVSLFWYQQALGQGPEFLTYFQNEAQLDKSGLPSDRFFAERPEGSVSTLKIQRTQQEDSAVYLCASSRDITDTQYFGPGTRLTVL.

The chain uses TRBV5-5 and TRBJ2-1; the match to TRBD2 covers 11 bases. CDR1 SGHKS and CDR2 YYEKEE come from the germline V gene (reference sequence). Trimming cost V 2 bases and J 4 bases; bases outside gene matches: 5. The CDR3 consists of 16 residues. CDR3 bases: TGTGCCAGCAGCTTCGTAGCGGGGGGGGCATACAATGAGCAGTTCTTC. Protein product: CASSFVAGGAYNEQFF. Full variable domain (missing parts from reference TRBV5-5 and TRBJ2-1): DAGVTQSPTHLIKTRGQQVTLRCSPISGHKSVSWYQQVLGQGPQFIFQYYEKEERGRGNFPDRFSARQFPNYSSELNVNALLLGDSALYLCASSFVAGGAYNEQFFGPGTRLTVL.

CDR3 in DNA: TGTGCCAGCAGCCCCCGGCAGGAAATGGGGAGTTTCGGGCAGTACTTC. Translation: CASSPRQEMGSFGQYF. The chain couples TRBV9 to TRBJ2-7; possibly TRBD2 for D (5 bases). This CDR3 is built from 16 residues. V lost 4 bases and J lost 9, with 26 bases in between. The germline gives CDR1 SGDLS, CDR2 YYNGEE.

The table lists this clone with a count of one. V is TRBV18 and J is TRBJ1-4; D not certain. The V end lost 3 bases, the J end lost 3 bases, and 11 bases lay between the germline ends. The CDR3 loop spans 15 amino acids. The germline CDR1 and CDR2 sequences are KGHSH and LQKENI. The DNA for the CDR3 is TGTGCCAGCTCACCTAATTCGGACCCTAATGAAAAACTGTTTTTT. Its translation is CASSPNSDPNEKLFF.

The chain links TRBV30 to TRBJ1-2, with 8 bases lining up with TRBD1. Germline CDR1 and CDR2: GTSNPN and SVGIG (reference sequence). The V gene end was trimmed by 2 bases and the J gene end by 8 bases; junction bases not matched to a gene: 10. The CDR3 is 14 residues long. CDR3 DNA: TGTGCCTGGAGTAGTGCAGGGGGCCCTCTAGGCTACACCTTC. Translating gives CAWSSAGGPLGYTF.

The chain couples TRBV24-1 to TRBJ2-1; no reliable D call. V lost 4 bases, J lost 4 bases, and 19 bases lay in between. This CDR3 has 17 amino acids. Germline CDR1 and CDR2: KGHDR and SFDVKD. The CDR3: CATSDVGLGGLYNEQFF. CDR3 DNA sequence: TGTGCCACCAGTGACGTGGGCCTTGGTGGTCTATACAATGAGCAGTTCTTC.

The rearrangement uses TRBV3-1 (or the pseudogene TRBV3-2) and TRBJ2-1, with D maybe TRBD1 (6 bases). CDR1 LGHDT and CDR2 YNNKEL come from the germline V gene (reference sequence). Trimming removed 3 bases from V and 9 bases from J, with 21 bases in between. The CDR3 consists of 16 residues. Here the CDR3 DNA reads TGTGCCAGCAGCCAGGCGGGCGCAGGGGAGAATGGTGAGCAGTTCTTC. Protein sequence: CASSQAGAGENGEQFF.

The chain is built from TRBV7-3 and TRBJ2-1; D is possibly TRBD1 (5 bases). The CDR3 sequence is 16 residues long. Germline V gives CDR1 SGHTA, CDR2 FQGTGA. V was cut by 0 bases and J by 4 bases, with 13 bases left in between. As DNA, the CDR3 is TGTGCCAGCAGCTTAACACCTCAAGACAGTTACAATGAGCAGTTCTTC. Translation: CASSLTPQDSYNEQFF.

The V gene is TRBV4-1, the J gene TRBJ1-1, with D possibly matching TRBD1 (5 bases). The ends were cut back, 1 base at V and 1 base at J, with 10 bases in the middle. The CDR3 extends over 15 amino acids. CDR1 and CDR2 from the germline V gene are MGHRA and YSYEKL. In DNA, the CDR3 is TGCGCCAGCAGCCAAGGGGACGCCTCGAACACTGAAGCTTTCTTT. Translated, it gives CASSQGDASNTEAFF.